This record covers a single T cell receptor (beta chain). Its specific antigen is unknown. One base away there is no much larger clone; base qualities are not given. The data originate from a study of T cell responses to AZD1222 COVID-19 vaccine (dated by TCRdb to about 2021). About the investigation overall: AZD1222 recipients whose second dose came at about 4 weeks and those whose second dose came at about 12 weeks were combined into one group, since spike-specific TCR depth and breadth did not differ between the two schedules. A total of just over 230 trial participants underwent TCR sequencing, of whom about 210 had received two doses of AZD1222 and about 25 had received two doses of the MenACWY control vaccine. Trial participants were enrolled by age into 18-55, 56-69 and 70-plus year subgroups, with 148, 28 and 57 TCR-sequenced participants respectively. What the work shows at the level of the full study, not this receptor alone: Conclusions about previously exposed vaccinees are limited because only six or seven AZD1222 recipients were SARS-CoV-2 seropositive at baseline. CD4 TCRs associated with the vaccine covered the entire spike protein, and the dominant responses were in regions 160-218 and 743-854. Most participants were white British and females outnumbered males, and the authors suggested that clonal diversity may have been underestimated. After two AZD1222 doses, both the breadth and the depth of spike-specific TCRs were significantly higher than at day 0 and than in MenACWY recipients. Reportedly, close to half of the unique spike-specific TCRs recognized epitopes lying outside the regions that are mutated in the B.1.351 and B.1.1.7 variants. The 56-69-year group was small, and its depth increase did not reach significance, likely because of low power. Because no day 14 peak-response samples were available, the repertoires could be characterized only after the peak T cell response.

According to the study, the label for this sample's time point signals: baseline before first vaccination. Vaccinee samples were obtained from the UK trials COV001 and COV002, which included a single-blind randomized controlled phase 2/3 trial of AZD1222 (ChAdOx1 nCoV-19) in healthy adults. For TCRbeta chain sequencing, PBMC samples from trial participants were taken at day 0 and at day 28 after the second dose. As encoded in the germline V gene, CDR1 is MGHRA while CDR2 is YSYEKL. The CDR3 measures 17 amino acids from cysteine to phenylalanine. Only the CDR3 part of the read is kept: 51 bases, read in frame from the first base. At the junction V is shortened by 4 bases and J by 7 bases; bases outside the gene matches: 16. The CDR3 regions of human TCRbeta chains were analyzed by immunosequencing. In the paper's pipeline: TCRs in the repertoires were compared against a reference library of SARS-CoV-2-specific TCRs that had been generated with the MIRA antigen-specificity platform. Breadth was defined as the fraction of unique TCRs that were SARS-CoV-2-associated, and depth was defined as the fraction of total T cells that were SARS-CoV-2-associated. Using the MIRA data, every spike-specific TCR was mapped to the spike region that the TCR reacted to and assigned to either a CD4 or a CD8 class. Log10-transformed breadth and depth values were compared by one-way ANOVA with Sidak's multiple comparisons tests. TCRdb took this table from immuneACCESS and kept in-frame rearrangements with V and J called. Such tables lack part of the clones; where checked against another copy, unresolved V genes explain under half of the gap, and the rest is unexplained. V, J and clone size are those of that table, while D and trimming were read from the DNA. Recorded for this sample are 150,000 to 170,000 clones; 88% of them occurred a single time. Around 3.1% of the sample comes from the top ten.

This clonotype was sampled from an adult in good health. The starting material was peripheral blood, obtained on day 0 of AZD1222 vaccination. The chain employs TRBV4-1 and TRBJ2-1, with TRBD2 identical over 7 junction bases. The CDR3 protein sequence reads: CASSPEVTRTSKNEQFF. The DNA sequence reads TGCGCCAGCAGCCCAGAAGTAACTCGGACTAGTAAAAATGAGCAGTTCTTC.